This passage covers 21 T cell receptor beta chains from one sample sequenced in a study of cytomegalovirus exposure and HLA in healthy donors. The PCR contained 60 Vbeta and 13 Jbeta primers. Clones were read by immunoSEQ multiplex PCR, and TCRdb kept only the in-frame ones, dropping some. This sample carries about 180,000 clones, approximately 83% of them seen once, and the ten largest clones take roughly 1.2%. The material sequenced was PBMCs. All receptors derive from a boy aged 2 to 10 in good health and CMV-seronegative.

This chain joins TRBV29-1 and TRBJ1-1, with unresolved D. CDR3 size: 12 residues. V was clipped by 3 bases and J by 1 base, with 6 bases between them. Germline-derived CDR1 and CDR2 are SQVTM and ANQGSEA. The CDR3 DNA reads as TGCAGCGTTGACAGAGGGAACACTGAAGCTTTCTTT. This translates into CSVDRGNTEAFF.

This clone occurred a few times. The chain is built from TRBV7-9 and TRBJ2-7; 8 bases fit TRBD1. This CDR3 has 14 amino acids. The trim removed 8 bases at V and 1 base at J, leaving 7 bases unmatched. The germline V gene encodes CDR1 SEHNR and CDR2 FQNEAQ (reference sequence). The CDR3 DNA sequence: TGTGCCAGCGGTCGGACAGGGAATTCCTACGAGCAGTACTTC. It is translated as CASGRTGNSYEQYF.

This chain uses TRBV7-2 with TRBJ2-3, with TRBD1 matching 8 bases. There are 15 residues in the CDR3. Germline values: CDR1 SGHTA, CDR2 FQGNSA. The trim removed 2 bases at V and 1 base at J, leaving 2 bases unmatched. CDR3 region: CASSLSRGRTDTQYF. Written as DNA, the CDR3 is TGTGCCAGCAGCTTATCCAGGGGGCGCACAGATACGCAGTATTTT.

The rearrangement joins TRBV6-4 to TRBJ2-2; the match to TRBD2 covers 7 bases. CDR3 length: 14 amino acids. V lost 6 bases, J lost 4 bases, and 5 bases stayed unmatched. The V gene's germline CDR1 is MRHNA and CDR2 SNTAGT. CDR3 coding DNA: TGTGCCAGCAGGGCGGGAGAATTCACCGGGGAGCTGTTTTTT. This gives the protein CASRAGEFTGELFF.

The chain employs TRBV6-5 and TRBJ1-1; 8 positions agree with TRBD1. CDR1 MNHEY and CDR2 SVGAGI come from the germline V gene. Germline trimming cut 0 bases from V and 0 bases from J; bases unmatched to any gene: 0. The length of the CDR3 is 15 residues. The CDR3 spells CASSYSRGLNTEAFF. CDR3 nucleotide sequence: TGTGCCAGCAGTTACTCCAGGGGGCTGAACACTGAAGCTTTCTTT.

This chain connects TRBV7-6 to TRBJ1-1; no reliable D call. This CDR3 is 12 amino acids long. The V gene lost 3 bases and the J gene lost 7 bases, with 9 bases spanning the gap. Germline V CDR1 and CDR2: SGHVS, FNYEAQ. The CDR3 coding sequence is TGTGCCAGCAGCTTGGAGGGCAGTGAAGCTTTCTTT. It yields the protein CASSLEGSEAFF. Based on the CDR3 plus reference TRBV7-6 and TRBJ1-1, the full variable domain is GAGVSQSPRYKVTKRGQDVALRCDPISGHVSLYWYRQALGQGPEFLTYFNYEAQQDKSGLPNDRFSAERPEGSISTLTIQRTEQRDSAMYRCASSLEGSEAFFGQGTRLTVV.

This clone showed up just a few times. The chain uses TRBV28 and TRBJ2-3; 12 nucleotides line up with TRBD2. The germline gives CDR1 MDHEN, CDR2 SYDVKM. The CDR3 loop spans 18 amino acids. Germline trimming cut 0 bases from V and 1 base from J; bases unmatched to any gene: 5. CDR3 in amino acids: CASSLWASGGAGTDTQYF. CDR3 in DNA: TGTGCCAGCAGTTTATGGGCTAGCGGGGGGGCCGGCACAGATACGCAGTATTTT.

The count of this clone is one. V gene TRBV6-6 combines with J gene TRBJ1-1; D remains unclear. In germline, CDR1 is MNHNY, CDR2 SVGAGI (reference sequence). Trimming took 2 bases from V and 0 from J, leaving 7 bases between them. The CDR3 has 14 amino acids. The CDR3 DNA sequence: TGTGCCAGCAGTTACGTCGGGGTGAACACTGAAGCTTTCTTT. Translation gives CASSYVGVNTEAFF.

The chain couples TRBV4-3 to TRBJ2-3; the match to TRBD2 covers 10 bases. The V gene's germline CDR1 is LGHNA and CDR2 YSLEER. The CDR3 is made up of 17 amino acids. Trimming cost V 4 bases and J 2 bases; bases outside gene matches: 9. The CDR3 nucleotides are TGCGCCAGCAGCCCATCTGGACTAGCGGCAGCCACAGATACGCAGTATTTT. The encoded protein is CASSPSGLAAATDTQYF.

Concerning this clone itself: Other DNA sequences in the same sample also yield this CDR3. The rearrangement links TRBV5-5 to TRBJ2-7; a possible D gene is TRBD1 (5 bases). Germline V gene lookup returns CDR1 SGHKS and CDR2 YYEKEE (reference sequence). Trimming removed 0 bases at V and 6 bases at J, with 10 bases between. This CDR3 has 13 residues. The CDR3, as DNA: TGTGCCAGCAGCTTGGAGTGGGGCGGCGAGCAGTACGTC. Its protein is CASSLEWGGEQYV.

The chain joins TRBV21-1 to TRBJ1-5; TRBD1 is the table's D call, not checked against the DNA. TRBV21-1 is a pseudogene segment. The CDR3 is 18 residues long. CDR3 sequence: CASSKSGDRCYSNQPQHF. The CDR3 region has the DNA TGTGCCAGCAGCAAATCGGGGGACAGGTGCTATAGCAATCAGCCCCAGCATTTT.

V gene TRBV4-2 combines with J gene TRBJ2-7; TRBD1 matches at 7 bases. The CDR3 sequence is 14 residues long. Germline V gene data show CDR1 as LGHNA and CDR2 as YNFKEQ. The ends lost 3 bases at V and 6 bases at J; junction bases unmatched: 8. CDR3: CASSQLTGNGEQYF. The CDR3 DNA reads TGTGCCAGCAGCCAGTTGACAGGGAACGGCGAGCAGTACTTC.

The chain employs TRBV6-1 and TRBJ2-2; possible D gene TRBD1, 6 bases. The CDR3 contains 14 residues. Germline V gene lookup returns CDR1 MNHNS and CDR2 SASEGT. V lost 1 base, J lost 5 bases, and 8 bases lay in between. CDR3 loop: CASSEGTVTGELFF. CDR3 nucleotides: TGTGCCAGCAGTGAAGGGACAGTTACCGGGGAGCTGTTTTTT.

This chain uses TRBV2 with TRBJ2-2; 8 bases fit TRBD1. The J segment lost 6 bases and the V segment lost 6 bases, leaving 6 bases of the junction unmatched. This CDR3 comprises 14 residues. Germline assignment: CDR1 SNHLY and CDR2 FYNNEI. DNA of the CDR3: TGTGCCAGCAGCCAGACAGGGGCGGCCGGGGAGCTGTTTTTT. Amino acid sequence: CASSQTGAAGELFF.

The CDR3 DNA follows: TGTGCCAGCAGCGTAGATGCTCGACTAGCGGGGAAAGGGGAGCTGTTTTTT. This translates into CASSVDARLAGKGELFF. This sequence joins TRBV9 and TRBJ2-2; 11 bases map to TRBD2. Germline CDR1 is SGDLS and CDR2 is YYNGEE. The junction had 9 bases not matched to a gene; V was cut back by 0 bases and J by 8 bases. CDR3 length: 17 residues.

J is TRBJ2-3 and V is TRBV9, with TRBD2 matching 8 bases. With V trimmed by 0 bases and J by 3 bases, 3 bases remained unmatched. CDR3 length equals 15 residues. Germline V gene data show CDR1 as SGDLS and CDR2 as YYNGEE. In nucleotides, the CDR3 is TGTGCCAGCAGCGTAGGCGGGGGGCAGACAGATACGCAGTATTTT. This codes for CASSVGGGQTDTQYF.

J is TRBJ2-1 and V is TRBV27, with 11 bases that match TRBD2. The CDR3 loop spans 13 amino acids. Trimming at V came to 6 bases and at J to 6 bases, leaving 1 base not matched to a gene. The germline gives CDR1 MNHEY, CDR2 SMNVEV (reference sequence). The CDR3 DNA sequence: TGTGCCAGCAGACTAGCGGGAGCCAATGAGCAGTTCTTC. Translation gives CASRLAGANEQFF.

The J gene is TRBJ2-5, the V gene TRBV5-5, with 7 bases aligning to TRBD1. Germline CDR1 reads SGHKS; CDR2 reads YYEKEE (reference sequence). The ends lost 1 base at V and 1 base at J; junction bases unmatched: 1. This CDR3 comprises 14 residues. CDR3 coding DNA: TGTGCCAGCAGCTTGAAGGGGGCCCAAGAGACCCAGTACTTC. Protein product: CASSLKGAQETQYF.

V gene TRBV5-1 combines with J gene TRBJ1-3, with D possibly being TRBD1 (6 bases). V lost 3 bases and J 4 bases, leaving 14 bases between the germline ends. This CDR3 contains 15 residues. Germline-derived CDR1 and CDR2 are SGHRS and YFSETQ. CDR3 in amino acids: CASSSSGDTGNTIYF. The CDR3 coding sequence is TGCGCCAGCAGCTCCTCAGGGGATACAGGAAACACCATATATTTT.

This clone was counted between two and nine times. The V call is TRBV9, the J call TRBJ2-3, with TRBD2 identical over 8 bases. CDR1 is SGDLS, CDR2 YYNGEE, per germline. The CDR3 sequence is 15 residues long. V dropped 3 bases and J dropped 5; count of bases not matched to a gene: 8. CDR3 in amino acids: CASSAGTRRGDTQYF. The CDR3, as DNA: TGTGCCAGCAGCGCCGGGACTAGGAGGGGAGATACGCAGTATTTT.

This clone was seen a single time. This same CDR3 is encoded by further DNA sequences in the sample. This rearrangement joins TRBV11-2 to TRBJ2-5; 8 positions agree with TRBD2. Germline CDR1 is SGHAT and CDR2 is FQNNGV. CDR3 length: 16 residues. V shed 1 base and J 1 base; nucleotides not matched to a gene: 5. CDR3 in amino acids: CASSLVGSGIQETQYF. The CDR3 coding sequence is TGTGCCAGCAGCTTAGTTGGTAGCGGGATCCAAGAGACCCAGTACTTC.